This TCR beta chain was found in a study of cytomegalovirus exposure and HLA in healthy donors. The PCR contained 60 Vbeta and 13 Jbeta primers. Measured with immunoSEQ multiplex PCR; TCRdb has only the in-frame clones, and not every one. The table includes 50,000 or so clones, roughly 85% detected once. The V gene lost 4 bases and the J gene lost 5 bases, with 9 bases spanning the gap. CDR1 and CDR2 from the germline V gene are SNHLY and FYNNEI. The CDR3 sequence is 14 residues long. On this clone: The target antigen is unknown. Within the sample, other DNA sequences also encode this same CDR3.

Findings and caveats of the study: The study labeled 164 TCR beta chains cytomegalovirus-associated. In a later analysis, common viral pathogens appeared linked to several of the most significant clusters. Later analysis identified a missense DCLRE1C variant that was linked to TCR beta V- and J-gene trimming. Evidence from a later analysis indicated that most CMV-associated TCR beta chains looked HLA-restricted.

Material: PBMCs. V usage is TRBV2 and J usage is TRBJ1-6, with D possibly TRBD1 on 6 matching bases. The origin of this receptor is a young woman in good health and CMV-seronegative. DNA for the CDR3: TGTGCCAGCAGTGCGGGACAAAATAATTCACCCCTCCACTTT. It translates to CASSAGQNNSPLHF. Full variable domain (rest looked up from reference TRBV2 and TRBJ1-6): EPEVTQTPSHQVTQMGQEVILRCVPISNHLYFYWYRQILGQKVEFLVSFYNNEISEKSEIFDDQFSVERPDGSNFTLKIRSTKLEDSAMYFCASSAGQNNSPLHFGNGTRLTVT.